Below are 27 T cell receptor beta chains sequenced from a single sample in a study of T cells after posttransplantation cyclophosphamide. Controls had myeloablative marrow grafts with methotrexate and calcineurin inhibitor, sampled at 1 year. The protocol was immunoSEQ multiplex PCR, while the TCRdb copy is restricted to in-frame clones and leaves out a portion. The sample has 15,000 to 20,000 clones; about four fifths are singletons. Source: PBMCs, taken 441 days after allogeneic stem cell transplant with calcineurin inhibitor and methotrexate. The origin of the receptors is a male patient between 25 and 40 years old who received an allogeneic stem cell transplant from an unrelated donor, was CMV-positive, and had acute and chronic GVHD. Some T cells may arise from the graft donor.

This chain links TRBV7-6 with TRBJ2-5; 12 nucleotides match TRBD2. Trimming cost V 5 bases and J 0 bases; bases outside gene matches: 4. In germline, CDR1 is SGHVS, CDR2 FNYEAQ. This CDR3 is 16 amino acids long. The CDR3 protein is CASSHRLAGDQETQYF. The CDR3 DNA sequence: TGTGCCAGCAGCCATAGACTAGCGGGGGACCAAGAGACCCAGTACTTC.

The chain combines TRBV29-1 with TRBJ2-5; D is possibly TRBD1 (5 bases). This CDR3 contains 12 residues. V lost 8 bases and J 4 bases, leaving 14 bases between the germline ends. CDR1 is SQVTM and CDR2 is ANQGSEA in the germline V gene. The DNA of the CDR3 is TGCAGCATAGAACAGGTGGGAGAGACCCAGTACTTC. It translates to CSIEQVGETQYF.

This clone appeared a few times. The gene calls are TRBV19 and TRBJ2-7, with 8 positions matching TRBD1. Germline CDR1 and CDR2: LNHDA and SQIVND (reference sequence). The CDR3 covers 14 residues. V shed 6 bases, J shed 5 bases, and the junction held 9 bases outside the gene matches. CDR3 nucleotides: TGTGCCAGTAGGAAGGACAGGGCCAGTGACGAGCAGTACTTC. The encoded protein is CASRKDRASDEQYF.

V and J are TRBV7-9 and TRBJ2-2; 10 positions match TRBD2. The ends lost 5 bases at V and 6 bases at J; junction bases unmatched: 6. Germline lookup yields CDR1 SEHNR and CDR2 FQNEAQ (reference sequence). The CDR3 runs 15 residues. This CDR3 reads CASSAQRGGSGELFF. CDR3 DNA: TGTGCCAGCAGCGCACAGCGGGGGGGCTCCGGGGAGCTGTTTTTT.

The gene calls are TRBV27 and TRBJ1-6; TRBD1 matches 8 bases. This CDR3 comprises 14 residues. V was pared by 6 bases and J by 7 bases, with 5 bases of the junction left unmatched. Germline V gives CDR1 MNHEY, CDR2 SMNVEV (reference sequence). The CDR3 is CASRLQGGNSPLHF. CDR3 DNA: TGTGCCAGCAGGCTACAGGGGGGGAATTCACCCCTCCACTTT.

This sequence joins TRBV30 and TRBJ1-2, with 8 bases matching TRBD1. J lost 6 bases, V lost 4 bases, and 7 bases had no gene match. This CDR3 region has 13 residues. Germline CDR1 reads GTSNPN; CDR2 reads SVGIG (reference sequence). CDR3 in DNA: TGTGCCTGGACCCCCGACAGGGGTAATGGCTACACCTTC. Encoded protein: CAWTPDRGNGYTF.

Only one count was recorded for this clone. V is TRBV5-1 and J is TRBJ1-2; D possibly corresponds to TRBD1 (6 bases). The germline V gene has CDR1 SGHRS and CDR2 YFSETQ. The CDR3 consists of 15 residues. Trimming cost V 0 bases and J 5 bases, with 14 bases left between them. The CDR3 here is CASSLVQGSSYGYTF. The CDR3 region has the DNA TGCGCCAGCAGCTTGGTACAGGGATCTTCTTATGGCTACACCTTC. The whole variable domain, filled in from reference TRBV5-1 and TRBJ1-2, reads KAGVTQTPRYLIKTRGQQVTLSCSPISGHRSVSWYQQTPGQGLQFLFEYFSETQRNKGNFPGRFSGRQFSNSRSEMNVSTLELGDSALYLCASSLVQGSSYGYTFGSGTRLTVV.

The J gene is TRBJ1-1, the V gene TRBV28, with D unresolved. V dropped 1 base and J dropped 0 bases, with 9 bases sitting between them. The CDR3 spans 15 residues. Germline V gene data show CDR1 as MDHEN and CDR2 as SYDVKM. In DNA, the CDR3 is TGTGCCAGCAGTTTATACAGATCGATGAACACTGAAGCTTTCTTT. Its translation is CASSLYRSMNTEAFF.

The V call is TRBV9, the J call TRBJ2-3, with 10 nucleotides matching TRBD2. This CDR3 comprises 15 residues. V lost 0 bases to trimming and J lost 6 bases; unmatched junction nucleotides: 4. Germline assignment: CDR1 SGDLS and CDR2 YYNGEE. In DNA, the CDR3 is TGTGCCAGCAGCGTAGGTGGGGGACTAGCGGATACGCAGTATTTT. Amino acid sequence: CASSVGGGLADTQYF.

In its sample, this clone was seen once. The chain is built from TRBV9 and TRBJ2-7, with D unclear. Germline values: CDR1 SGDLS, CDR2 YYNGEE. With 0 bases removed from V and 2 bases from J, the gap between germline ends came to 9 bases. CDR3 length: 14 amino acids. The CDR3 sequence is CASSVDRQAYEQYF. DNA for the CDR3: TGTGCCAGCAGCGTAGATAGGCAGGCCTACGAGCAGTACTTC.

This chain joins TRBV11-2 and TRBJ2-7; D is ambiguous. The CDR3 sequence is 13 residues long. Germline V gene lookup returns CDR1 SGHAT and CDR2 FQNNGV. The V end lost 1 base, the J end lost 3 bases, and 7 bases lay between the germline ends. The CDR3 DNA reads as TGTGCCAGCAGCTTAGGGCAGTTCTACGAGCAGTACTTC. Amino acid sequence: CASSLGQFYEQYF.

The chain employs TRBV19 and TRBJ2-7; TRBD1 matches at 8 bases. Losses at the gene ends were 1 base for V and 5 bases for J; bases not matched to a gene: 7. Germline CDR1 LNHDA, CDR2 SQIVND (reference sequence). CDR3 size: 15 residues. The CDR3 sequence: CASSIVDRVRNEQYF. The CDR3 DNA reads TGTGCCAGTAGTATAGTGGACAGGGTTCGGAACGAGCAGTACTTC.

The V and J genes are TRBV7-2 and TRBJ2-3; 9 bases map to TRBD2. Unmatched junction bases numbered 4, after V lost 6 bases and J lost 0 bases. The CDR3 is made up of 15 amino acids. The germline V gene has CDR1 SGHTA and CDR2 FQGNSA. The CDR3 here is CASRRLAASTDTQYF. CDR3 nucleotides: TGTGCCAGCAGACGACTAGCGGCCAGCACAGATACGCAGTATTTT.

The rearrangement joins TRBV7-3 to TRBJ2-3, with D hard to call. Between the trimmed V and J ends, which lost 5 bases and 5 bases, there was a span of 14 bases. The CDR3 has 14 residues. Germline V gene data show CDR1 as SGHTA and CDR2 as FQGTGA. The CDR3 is CASSPGTVLDTQYF. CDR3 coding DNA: TGTGCCAGCAGCCCCGGCACAGTCCTAGATACGCAGTATTTT.

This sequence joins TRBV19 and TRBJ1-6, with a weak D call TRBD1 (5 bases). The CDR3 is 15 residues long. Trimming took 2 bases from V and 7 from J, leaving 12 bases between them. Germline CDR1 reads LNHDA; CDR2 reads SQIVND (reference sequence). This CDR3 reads CASSINRSGNSPLHF. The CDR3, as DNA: TGTGCCAGTAGTATAAACAGGTCCGGGAATTCACCCCTCCACTTT.

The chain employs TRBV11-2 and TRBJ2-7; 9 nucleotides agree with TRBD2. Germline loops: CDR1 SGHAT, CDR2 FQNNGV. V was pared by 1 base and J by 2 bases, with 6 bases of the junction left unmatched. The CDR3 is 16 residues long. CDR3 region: CASSLGRLAGTYEQYF. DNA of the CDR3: TGTGCCAGCAGCTTAGGGCGGCTAGCGGGGACCTACGAGCAGTACTTC.

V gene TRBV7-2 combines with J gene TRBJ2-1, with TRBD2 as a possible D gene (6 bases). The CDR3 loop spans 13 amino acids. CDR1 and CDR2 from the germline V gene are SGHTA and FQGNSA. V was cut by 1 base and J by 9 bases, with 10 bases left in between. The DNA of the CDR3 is TGTGCCAGCAGCTTAGAGACTAGGTCTGAGCAGTTCTTC. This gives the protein CASSLETRSEQFF.

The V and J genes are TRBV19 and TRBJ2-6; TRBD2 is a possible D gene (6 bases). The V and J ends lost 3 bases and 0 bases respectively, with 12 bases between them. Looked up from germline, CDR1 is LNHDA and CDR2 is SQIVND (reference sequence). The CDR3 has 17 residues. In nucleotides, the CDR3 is TGTGCCAGTAGTATTGGCTTGGGGGGCTCTGGGGCCAACGTCCTGACTTTC. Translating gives CASSIGLGGSGANVLTF.

The CDR3 sequence is CASRATGSGYTF. DNA of the CDR3: TGTGCCAGCAGAGCGACAGGGAGTGGCTACACCTTC. The chain uses TRBV2 and TRBJ1-2, with 7 bases fitting TRBD1. CDR1 and CDR2 (germline): SNHLY, FYNNEI. J gave up 7 bases and V 6 bases, and 5 bases lay outside the gene matches. CDR3 length equals 12 residues.

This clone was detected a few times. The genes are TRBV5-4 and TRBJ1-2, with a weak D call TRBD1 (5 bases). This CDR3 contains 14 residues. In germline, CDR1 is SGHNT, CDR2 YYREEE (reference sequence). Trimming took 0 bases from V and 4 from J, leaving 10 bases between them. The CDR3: CASSLDRLGYGYTF. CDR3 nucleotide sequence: TGTGCCAGCAGCTTGGACAGGTTGGGCTATGGCTACACCTTC.

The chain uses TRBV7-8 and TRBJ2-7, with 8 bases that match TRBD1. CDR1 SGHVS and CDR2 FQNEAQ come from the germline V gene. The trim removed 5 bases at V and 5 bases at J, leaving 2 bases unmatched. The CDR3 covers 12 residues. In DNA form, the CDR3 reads TGTGCCAGCAGCCTGGACAGGGACGAGCAGTACTTC. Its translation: CASSLDRDEQYF.

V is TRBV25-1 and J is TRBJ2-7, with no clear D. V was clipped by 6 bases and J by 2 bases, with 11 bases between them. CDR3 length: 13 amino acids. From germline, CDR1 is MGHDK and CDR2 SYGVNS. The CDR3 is CASSSDTTYEQYF. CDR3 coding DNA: TGTGCCAGCAGCAGTGATACAACCTACGAGCAGTACTTC.

The CDR3 loop reads CASSQDDSAGYEQYF. CDR3 DNA: TGCGCCAGCAGCCAAGATGATTCCGCCGGTTACGAGCAGTACTTC. This chain joins TRBV4-3 and TRBJ2-7; D gene ambiguous. CDR3 length: 15 amino acids. V lost 0 bases and J lost 4, with 13 bases in between. Germline V gene lookup returns CDR1 LGHNA and CDR2 YSLEER.

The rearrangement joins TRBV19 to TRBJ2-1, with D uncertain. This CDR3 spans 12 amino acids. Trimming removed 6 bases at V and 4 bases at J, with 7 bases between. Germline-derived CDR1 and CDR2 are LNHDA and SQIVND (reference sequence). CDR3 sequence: CASRGSYNEQFF. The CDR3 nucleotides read TGTGCCAGTAGGGGCTCATACAATGAGCAGTTCTTC.

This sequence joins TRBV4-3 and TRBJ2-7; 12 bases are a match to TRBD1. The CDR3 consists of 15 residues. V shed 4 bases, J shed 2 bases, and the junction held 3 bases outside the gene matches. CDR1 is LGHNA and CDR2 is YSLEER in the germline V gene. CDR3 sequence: CASSPGQGATYEQYF. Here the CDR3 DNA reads TGCGCCAGCAGCCCGGGACAGGGGGCCACCTACGAGCAGTACTTC.

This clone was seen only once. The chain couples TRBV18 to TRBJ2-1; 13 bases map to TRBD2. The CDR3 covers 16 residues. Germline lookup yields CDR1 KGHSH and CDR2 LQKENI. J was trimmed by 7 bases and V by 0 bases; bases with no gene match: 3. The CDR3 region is CASSPPWTSGRNEQFF. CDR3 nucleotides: TGTGCCAGCTCACCACCGTGGACTAGCGGGAGAAATGAGCAGTTCTTC.

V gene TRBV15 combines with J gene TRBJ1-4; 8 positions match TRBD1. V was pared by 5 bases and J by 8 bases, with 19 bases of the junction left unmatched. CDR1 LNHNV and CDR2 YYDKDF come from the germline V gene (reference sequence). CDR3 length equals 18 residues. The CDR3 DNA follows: TGTGCCACCAGCTTCAGATTTCGGGGACAGGCAATTCGGGAAAAACTGTTTTTT. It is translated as CATSFRFRGQAIREKLFF.